This is a list of T cell receptor beta chains from one sample in a study of blood T cell repertoires in COVID-19. Repertoires were generated with immunoSEQ multiplex PCR, while TCRdb's copy carries only in-frame clones and drops some. The table has 40,000 to 55,000 clones, roughly three quarters seen once; the top ten hold around 20%. The sequenced sample was peripheral blood. These receptors all come from a man aged 65-85 years with acute or convalescent COVID-19. Each CDR3 is given with its conserved first and last residue. Each record gives: V gene, clone size, D gene, J gene, CDR3 protein, CDR3 DNA. D genes are given only for firm matches. Clone size, where shown, is once, few, many, or a class for clones that have expanded.

V: TRBV7-2
size: .
D: .
J: TRBJ2-7
CDR3: CASSSQPRRISYEQYF
DNA: TGTGCCAGCAGCTCGCAACCCCGGCGGATCTCCTACGAGCAGTACTTC

V: TRBV7-2
size: few
D: TRBD2
J: TRBJ2-7
CDR3: CASSPSGGPYEQYF
DNA: TGTGCCAGCAGCCCTAGCGGGGGCCCCTACGAGCAGTACTTC

V: TRBV7-9
size: .
D: .
J: TRBJ2-7
CDR3: CASSFPTTDSQSSYEQYF
DNA: TGTGCCAGCAGCTTTCCCACCACCGACTCCCAGAGCTCCTACGAGCAGTACTTC

V: TRBV5-5
size: .
D: .
J: TRBJ1-1
CDR3: CASSVQGVRTEAFF
DNA: TGTGCCAGCAGCGTACAGGGTGTGAGAACTGAAGCTTTCTTT

V: TRBV6-5
size: .
D: .
J: TRBJ2-1
CDR3: CASSHTRDTEQFF
DNA: TGTGCCAGCAGTCACACACGGGACACTGAGCAGTTCTTC

V: TRBV7-2
size: .
D: .
J: TRBJ2-4
CDR3: CASSLTVAKNIQYF
DNA: TGTGCCAGCAGCTTAACGGTAGCCAAAAACATTCAGTACTTC

V: TRBV13
size: .
D: TRBD1
J: TRBJ2-3
CDR3: CASSSRQGAGTDTQYF
DNA: TGTGCCAGCAGCTCAAGACAGGGGGCGGGGACAGATACGCAGTATTTT

V: TRBV19
size: .
D: .
J: TRBJ1-4
CDR3: CASKAGVREKLFF
DNA: TGTGCCAGTAAAGCAGGGGTGAGAGAAAAACTGTTTTTT

V: TRBV4-2
size: .
D: TRBD1
J: TRBJ2-7
CDR3: CASSQTGTGLREQYF
DNA: TGTGCCAGCAGCCAAACCGGGACAGGGTTAAGAGAGCAGTACTTC

V: TRBV28
size: .
D: .
J: TRBJ2-7
CDR3: CASSLRAGMYYEQYF
DNA: TGTGCCAGCAGTTTAAGGGCAGGGATGTACTACGAGCAGTACTTC

V: TRBV2
size: .
D: .
J: TRBJ2-3
CDR3: CASSEALARSTDTQYF
DNA: TGTGCCAGCAGTGAAGCACTAGCCAGAAGCACAGATACGCAGTATTTT

V: TRBV9
size: .
D: .
J: TRBJ2-3
CDR3: CASSAGRAGTYASTDTQYF
DNA: TGTGCCAGCAGCGCCGGGCGTGCGGGGACCTATGCTAGCACAGATACGCAGTATTTT

V: TRBV7-7
size: .
D: TRBD1
J: TRBJ2-5
CDR3: CASSPLGQGSGETQYF
DNA: TGTGCCAGCAGCCCACTGGGACAGGGGAGCGGGGAGACCCAGTACTTC

V: TRBV5-1
size: .
D: .
J: TRBJ1-2
CDR3: CASSSSGRNYGYTF
DNA: TGCGCCAGCAGCTCCAGCGGACGAAACTATGGCTACACCTTC

V: TRBV6-6
size: once
D: TRBD1
J: TRBJ2-2
CDR3: CASSPSDRGRDGELFF
DNA: TGTGCCAGCAGCCCCAGCGACAGGGGGCGGGACGGGGAGCTGTTTTTT

V: TRBV19
size: .
D: .
J: TRBJ1-5
CDR3: CASSRDILQPQHF
DNA: TGTGCCAGTAGCCGGGACATTCTTCAGCCCCAGCATTTT

V: TRBV7-3
size: .
D: TRBD1
J: TRBJ2-7
CDR3: CASSRQGGSSYEQYF
DNA: TGTGCCAGCAGCAGACAGGGGGGAAGCTCCTACGAGCAGTACTTC

V: TRBV3-1/TRBV3-2
size: once
D: .
J: TRBJ1-1
CDR3: CASSQDGGTEAFF
DNA: TGTGCCAGCAGCCAAGACGGGGGCACTGAAGCTTTCTTT

V: TRBV11-2
size: .
D: TRBD1
J: TRBJ2-5
CDR3: CASSPGTGGEKTQYF
DNA: TGTGCCAGCAGCCCCGGGACAGGGGGAGAGAAGACCCAGTACTTC

V: TRBV5-6
size: .
D: TRBD2
J: TRBJ2-1
CDR3: CASSLEPSGLYNEQFF
DNA: TGTGCCAGCAGCTTGGAGCCTAGCGGGCTCTACAATGAGCAGTTCTTC

V: TRBV19
size: .
D: .
J: TRBJ1-2
CDR3: CASSIGGASYGYTF
DNA: TGTGCCAGTAGTATAGGGGGAGCCTCCTATGGCTACACCTTC

V: TRBV6-2/TRBV6-3
size: few
D: TRBD1
J: TRBJ1-1
CDR3: CASSFTGGTEAFF
DNA: TGTGCCAGCAGCTTCACAGGGGGCACTGAAGCTTTCTTT

V: TRBV19
size: few
D: .
J: TRBJ1-1
CDR3: CASSEEGWTEAFF
DNA: TGTGCCAGTAGTGAGGAGGGATGGACTGAAGCTTTCTTT

V: TRBV4-3
size: .
D: .
J: TRBJ1-1
CDR3: CASSQDLKWGGDTEAFF
DNA: TGCGCCAGCAGCCAAGATCTGAAATGGGGAGGAGACACTGAAGCTTTCTTT

V: TRBV2
size: .
D: .
J: TRBJ1-3
CDR3: CASSATVASGNTIYF
DNA: TGTGCCAGCAGTGCGACGGTAGCCTCTGGAAACACCATATATTTT

V: TRBV6-5
size: .
D: TRBD2
J: TRBJ2-1
CDR3: CATRTSGGAKEQFF
DNA: TGTGCCACCCGCACTAGCGGGGGGGCGAAGGAGCAGTTCTTC

V: TRBV21-1
size: once
D: .
J: TRBJ2-7
CDR3: CASSKGRVGGSYEQYF
DNA: TGTGCCAGCAGCAAAGGGAGGGTAGGAGGTTCCTACGAGCAGTACTTC

V: TRBV5-4
size: .
D: TRBD2
J: TRBJ2-2
CDR3: CARRGGGANTGELFF
DNA: TGTGCCCGCAGGGGCGGGGGGGCGAACACCGGGGAGCTGTTTTTT